The next 3 T cell receptor beta chains were all read from a single sample in a study of T cell responses to AZD1222 COVID-19 vaccine. The data were produced by immunoSEQ multiplex PCR, yet TCRdb's version contains in-frame clones alone and is incomplete. The sample has under 200,000 clones; 90% are singletons. The specimen was peripheral blood, collected on day 0 of AZD1222 vaccination. These receptors all come from an adult in good health.

The chain has TRBV6-5 and TRBJ2-3; possibly TRBD2 for D (5 bases). Germline V gives CDR1 MNHEY, CDR2 SVGAGI. This CDR3 contains 12 residues. Trimming took off 2 bases at V and 5 bases at J, with 5 bases between the two ends. CDR3 bases: TGTGCCAGCAGTTACCGGGGAGATACGCAGTATTTT. It is translated as CASSYRGDTQYF.

This clone occurred once. The rearrangement links TRBV2 to TRBJ2-6; D uncertain. Trimming cost V 8 bases and J 0 bases, with 11 bases left between them. The CDR3 is 15 amino acids. CDR1 and CDR2 from the germline V gene are SNHLY and FYNNEI. The CDR3 is CASSGSRSGANVLTF. The CDR3, as DNA: TGTGCCAGCTCGGGCAGCCGCTCTGGGGCCAACGTCCTGACTTTC.

The chain carries TRBV7-9 and TRBJ2-3; no clear D. The CDR3 is 15 amino acids. The germline CDR1 and CDR2 sequences are SEHNR and FQNEAQ (reference sequence). Trimming took 3 bases from V and 3 from J, leaving 13 bases between them. CDR3 in amino acids: CASSLPVFRTDTQYF. The CDR3 nucleotides are TGTGCCAGCAGCTTGCCTGTTTTTCGGACAGATACGCAGTATTTT. Filled out from reference TRBV7-9 and TRBJ2-3, the complete variable domain reads DTGVSQNPRHKITKRGQNVTFRCDPISEHNRLYWYRQTLGQGPEFLTYFQNEAQLEKSRLLSDRFSAERPKGSFSTLEIQRTEQGDSAMYLCASSLPVFRTDTQYFGPGTRLTVL.